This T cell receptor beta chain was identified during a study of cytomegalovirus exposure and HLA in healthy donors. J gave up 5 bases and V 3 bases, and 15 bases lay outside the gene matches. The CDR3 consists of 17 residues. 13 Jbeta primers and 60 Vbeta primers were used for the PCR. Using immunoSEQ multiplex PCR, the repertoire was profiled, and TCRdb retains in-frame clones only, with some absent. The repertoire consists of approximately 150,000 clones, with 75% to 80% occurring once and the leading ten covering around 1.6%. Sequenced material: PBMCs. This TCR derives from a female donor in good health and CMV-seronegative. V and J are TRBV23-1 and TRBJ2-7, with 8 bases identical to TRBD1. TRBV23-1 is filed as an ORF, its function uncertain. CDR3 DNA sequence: TGCGCCAGCAGTCAGTCCGCGACAGGGGCTACCTACGACGAGCAGTACTTC. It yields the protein CASSQSATGATYDEQYF.